The 25 T cell receptor beta chains reported below all come from one sample, sequenced in a study of TIL therapy for anti-PD-1-resistant metastatic lung cancer. Stated time point: pre-treatment sample, taken before nivolumab and TIL therapy. This was the immunoSEQ v3 assay. The assay was immunoSEQ multiplex PCR, and TCRdb's table has in-frame clones only and misses some. The sample yields about 49,000 clones, 79% seen once. The sequenced sample was blood, obtained at baseline. All receptors derive from a man aged 65 to 85 with non-small cell lung cancer.

This clone has just a few counts. The rearrangement joins TRBV2 to TRBJ2-7, with 7 bases identical to TRBD1. The V and J ends lost 3 bases and 3 bases, in that order; junction bases with no gene match: 8. Germline-derived CDR1 and CDR2 are SNHLY and FYNNEI. CDR3 size: 15 residues. In DNA form, the CDR3 reads TGTGCCAGCAGTGAGGGGTTTGGGGACAGCTACGAGCAGTACTTC. Protein sequence: CASSEGFGDSYEQYF.

This clone was seen once. The chain combines TRBV7-3 with TRBJ2-7; D is uncertain. This CDR3 has 13 residues. Trimming stripped 3 bases from V and 0 bases from J, with 6 bases between. From germline, CDR1 is SGHTA and CDR2 FQGTGA. The CDR3 is CASSFTPSYEQYF. CDR3 in DNA: TGTGCCAGCAGCTTTACACCCTCCTACGAGCAGTACTTC.

The gene calls are TRBV19 and TRBJ1-1, with 8 bases fitting TRBD1. CDR1 and CDR2 (germline): LNHDA, SQIVND (reference sequence). This CDR3 is 13 amino acids long. Trimming cost V 8 bases and J 4 bases; bases outside gene matches: 6. The CDR3 loop is CASHRDRSTEAFF. The CDR3, as DNA: TGTGCCAGTCACAGGGACAGGAGCACTGAAGCTTTCTTT.

This chain links TRBV5-1 with TRBJ2-7; a possible D gene is TRBD1 (6 bases). The CDR3 totals 13 residues. V dropped 0 bases and J dropped 3 bases, with 7 bases sitting between them. The germline gives CDR1 SGHRS, CDR2 YFSETQ. CDR3 amino acids: CASSLEGVYEQYF. In DNA, the CDR3 is TGCGCCAGCAGCTTGGAGGGGGTCTACGAGCAGTACTTC.

V gene TRBV2 combines with J gene TRBJ1-2, with D unclear. V lost 4 bases to trimming and J lost 2 bases, with 11 bases between them. Germline CDR1 and CDR2: SNHLY and FYNNEI. The CDR3 loop spans 14 amino acids. The CDR3 nucleotides are TGTGCCAGCAGTGCCCCAGGAAGCAACTATGGCTACACCTTC. Its protein is CASSAPGSNYGYTF. Complete variable domain (other parts from reference TRBV2 and TRBJ1-2): EPEVTQTPSHQVTQMGQEVILRCVPISNHLYFYWYRQILGQKVEFLVSFYNNEISEKSEIFDDQFSVERPDGSNFTLKIRSTKLEDSAMYFCASSAPGSNYGYTFGSGTRLTVV.

The V and J genes are TRBV6-5 and TRBJ1-1; TRBD1 is a possible D gene (6 bases). The germline gives CDR1 MNHEY, CDR2 SVGAGI. This CDR3 contains 13 residues. V was shortened by 6 bases and J by 10 bases, with 18 bases between the two germline ends. The CDR3 bases are TGTGCCAGCAGCAACGAACAGGGTCAGGCAGCTTTCTTT. This gives the protein CASSNEQGQAAFF.

This clone was seen a single time. The V gene is TRBV6-5, the J gene TRBJ1-2, with D maybe TRBD1 (5 bases). This CDR3 has 15 amino acids. V dropped 7 bases and J dropped 7 bases, with 22 bases sitting between them. Germline loops: CDR1 MNHEY, CDR2 SVGAGI. The CDR3 reads CASTKAGRVGGGYTF. The CDR3, as DNA: TGTGCCAGCACGAAAGCGGGACGGGTAGGAGGTGGCTACACCTTC.

This clone was seen only a few times. The V call is TRBV29-1, the J call TRBJ1-2, with TRBD1 identical over 11 bases. V was clipped by 0 bases and J by 8 bases; unmatched bases: 5. The CDR3 sequence is 14 residues long. Germline CDR1 and CDR2: SQVTM and ANQGSEA. CDR3 loop: CSVEEWTGGEGYTF. CDR3 coding DNA: TGCAGCGTTGAAGAGTGGACAGGGGGCGAGGGCTACACCTTC.

The gene calls are TRBV6-4 and TRBJ1-1; 7 positions agree with TRBD1. V lost 6 bases, J lost 5 bases, and 0 bases stayed unmatched. Germline CDR1 and CDR2: MRHNA and SNTAGT. CDR3 length equals 11 residues. CDR3 in DNA: TGTGCCAGCAGACAGGGGACTGAAGCTTTCTTT. Residues: CASRQGTEAFF.

This rearrangement joins TRBV4-1 to TRBJ2-7; unclear D gene. Germline CDR1 and CDR2: MGHRA and YSYEKL. This CDR3 contains 15 residues. Trimming removed 0 bases at V and 0 bases at J, with 9 bases between. CDR3 in amino acids: CASSQDPQDSYEQYF. CDR3 bases: TGCGCCAGCAGCCAAGATCCCCAGGACTCCTACGAGCAGTACTTC.

This chain connects TRBV21-1 to TRBJ1-5; TRBD1 is the table's D call and was not checked against the DNA. TRBV21-1 is termed a pseudogene. The CDR3 has 14 residues. The CDR3 coding sequence is TGTGCCAGCAGCCCGGGACAGAAGGGTCAGCCCCAGCATTTT. This gives the protein CASSPGQKGQPQHF.

The chain is built from TRBV9 and TRBJ2-1, with D unclear. The CDR3 runs 13 residues. The germline V gene has CDR1 SGDLS and CDR2 YYNGEE. V gave up 4 bases and J gave up 1 base, with 6 bases separating them. The CDR3 here is CASSPTSYNEQFF. CDR3 DNA sequence: TGTGCCAGCAGCCCGACGTCCTACAATGAGCAGTTCTTC.

The rearrangement uses TRBV28 and TRBJ1-2; D is possibly TRBD1 (5 bases). The V end lost 2 bases, the J end lost 8 bases, and 18 bases lay between the germline ends. Germline V CDR1 and CDR2: MDHEN, SYDVKM. The CDR3 covers 15 residues. CDR3 coding DNA: TGTGCCAGCAGTTTAATTGGTGGGGGTAATGGGGGCTACACCTTC. Amino acids: CASSLIGGGNGGYTF.

This chain uses TRBV18 with TRBJ2-3; no reliable D call. Germline values: CDR1 KGHSH, CDR2 LQKENI. Trimming removed 1 base from V and 3 bases from J, with 14 bases in between. The length of the CDR3 is 16 residues. CDR3 in amino acids: CASSPQGFYGTDTQYF. The CDR3 DNA is TGTGCCAGCTCACCACAGGGTTTCTACGGAACAGATACGCAGTATTTT.

As DNA, the CDR3 is TGTGCCAGCAGTGCAGGGCCTGGTAAGGAGACCCAGTACTTC. This encodes CASSAGPGKETQYF. The rearrangement joins TRBV2 to TRBJ2-5; the D gene is possibly TRBD1 (5 bases). The CDR3 consists of 14 residues. The V gene's germline CDR1 is SNHLY and CDR2 FYNNEI. V lost 4 bases to trimming and J lost 5 bases, with 14 bases between them. The variable domain in full, with the rest retrieved from reference TRBV2 and TRBJ2-5, is EPEVTQTPSHQVTQMGQEVILRCVPISNHLYFYWYRQILGQKVEFLVSFYNNEISEKSEIFDDQFSVERPDGSNFTLKIRSTKLEDSAMYFCASSAGPGKETQYFGPGTRLLVL.

V and J are TRBV4-3 and TRBJ1-2; D is undetermined. Germline lookup yields CDR1 LGHNA and CDR2 YSLEER. V was pared by 2 bases and J by 6 bases, with 13 bases between. The CDR3 loop spans 14 amino acids. The DNA of the CDR3 is TGCGCCAGCAGCCAAACTTTCCCCGCGGATGGCTACACCTTC. This codes for CASSQTFPADGYTF.

In its sample, this clone ranks as medium-sized. This chain uses TRBV29-1 with TRBJ2-7, with 10 bases identical to TRBD2. The V segment lost 2 bases and the J segment 5 bases; nucleotides outside the gene matches: 3. The CDR3 extends over 13 amino acids. The germline gives CDR1 SQVTM, CDR2 ANQGSEA. In nucleotides, the CDR3 is TGCAGCGTTGAACAGCGGGAGGGGAACGAGCAGTACTTC. This gives the protein CSVEQREGNEQYF.

The V and J genes are TRBV5-5 and TRBJ2-7, with 10 bases fitting TRBD1. Germline CDR1 reads SGHKS; CDR2 reads YYEKEE (reference sequence). Unmatched junction bases numbered 6, after V lost 4 bases and J lost 2 bases. The CDR3 extends over 15 amino acids. CDR3 in amino acids: CASSEGTGATYEQYF. For the CDR3, the DNA is TGTGCCAGCAGCGAGGGGACAGGGGCGACCTACGAGCAGTACTTC. The full variable domain, completed using reference TRBV5-5 and TRBJ2-7, is DAGVTQSPTHLIKTRGQQVTLRCSPISGHKSVSWYQQVLGQGPQFIFQYYEKEERGRGNFPDRFSARQFPNYSSELNVNALLLGDSALYLCASSEGTGATYEQYFGPGTRLTVT.

The chain couples TRBV27 to TRBJ2-7; D perhaps matches TRBD1 (5 bases). Per the germline V gene, CDR1 is MNHEY and CDR2 is SMNVEV (reference sequence). Trimming stripped 6 bases from V and 1 base from J, with 10 bases between. CDR3 length equals 13 residues. The CDR3 coding sequence is TGTGCCAGCAGGGCCAGGGTTTCCTACGAGCAGTACTTC. Translated, it gives CASRARVSYEQYF.

The chain combines TRBV7-2 with TRBJ1-2; D unclear. Deletions cut 7 bases from V and 4 bases from J, with 13 bases between. CDR1 and CDR2 from the germline V gene are SGHTA and FQGNSA. The CDR3 spans 13 residues. This CDR3 is CASNTRSSYGYTF. CDR3 coding DNA: TGTGCCAGCAACACCCGGTCTAGCTATGGCTACACCTTC.

This clone was picked up a small number of times. The chain combines TRBV5-1 with TRBJ2-1; perhaps TRBD2 as D (5 bases). V shed 0 bases and J shed 6 bases, with 13 bases lying between them. The V gene's germline CDR1 is SGHRS and CDR2 YFSETQ. There are 15 residues in the CDR3. The CDR3 here is CASSLEGSAGNEQFF. The CDR3 coding sequence is TGCGCCAGCAGCTTGGAAGGGAGTGCGGGCAATGAGCAGTTCTTC.

This chain joins TRBV6-5 and TRBJ1-1; D is uncertain. CDR3 length equals 13 residues. The germline V and J ends were trimmed by 4 bases and 3 bases, with 9 bases remaining between them. Germline V CDR1 and CDR2: MNHEY, SVGAGI. CDR3 protein: CASSSRSYTEAFF. The CDR3 DNA sequence: TGTGCCAGCAGTTCGCGGTCGTACACTGAAGCTTTCTTT.

V gene TRBV4-1 combines with J gene TRBJ1-3, with no clear D. CDR1 and CDR2 from the germline V gene are MGHRA and YSYEKL. Trimming shortened V by 2 bases and J by 0 bases, and 11 bases separated the two germline ends. The CDR3 is 16 amino acids. The CDR3 protein is CASSQTMGTSGNTIYF. As DNA, the CDR3 is TGCGCCAGCAGCCAAACAATGGGTACCTCTGGAAACACCATATATTTT.

The count of this clone is one. The chain joins TRBV7-2 to TRBJ1-3; TRBD1 might be the D (5 bases). The CDR3 has 16 residues. The V gene's germline CDR1 is SGHTA and CDR2 FQGNSA. The V gene lost 1 base and the J gene lost 0 bases, with 10 bases spanning the gap. The CDR3 coding sequence is TGTGCCAGCAGCTTAGAGGCAGGGTTCTCTGGAAACACCATATATTTT. Translating it yields CASSLEAGFSGNTIYF.

The genes are TRBV27 and TRBJ2-2; tentatively, D is TRBD1 (5 bases). CDR1 and CDR2 from the germline V gene are MNHEY and SMNVEV (reference sequence). Trimming left V 6 bases short and J 5 bases short, with 10 bases between. This CDR3 is 13 amino acids long. The CDR3 is CASRAGFTGELFF. The DNA of the CDR3 is TGTGCCAGCAGGGCAGGGTTTACCGGGGAGCTGTTTTTT.